Following are 10 T cell receptor beta chains from one sample sequenced in a study of control samples from healthy donors and cancer patients. Some clones are missing from TCRdb's copy, which holds only in-frame ones; the method was immunoSEQ multiplex PCR. The sample gives 50,000 or so clones, about 96% of which show up once; 0.85% to 1.4% is in the top ten. What was sequenced was blood. Receptors were obtained from a woman under 30 in good health.

This chain connects TRBV10-3 to TRBJ2-3; 7 nucleotides match TRBD1. V shed 5 bases and J 4 bases; nucleotides not matched to a gene: 3. The CDR3 is 13 residues long. Germline V gene data show CDR1 as ENHRY and CDR2 as SYGVKD. The CDR3 reads CAISPTGADTQYF. CDR3 sequence (DNA): TGTGCCATCAGTCCCACAGGGGCAGATACGCAGTATTTT.

V usage is TRBV4-1 and J usage is TRBJ1-2; no clear D. Germline CDR1 and CDR2: MGHRA and YSYEKL. The CDR3 extends over 13 amino acids. Trimming removed 1 base from V and 8 bases from J, with 11 bases in between. The CDR3 nucleotides are TGCGCCAGCAGCCAAGCACATAGGAAGGGCTACACCTTC. Protein product: CASSQAHRKGYTF.

This chain uses TRBV11-1 with TRBJ1-5; 10 positions agree with TRBD1. V lost 4 bases and J lost 7; bases outside the gene matches: 1. The CDR3 is 13 residues long. Germline CDR1 SGHAT, CDR2 FQDESV (reference sequence). CDR3 region: CASSWTGGQPQHF. The CDR3 region has the DNA TGTGCCAGCAGCTGGACAGGGGGACAGCCCCAGCATTTT.

This rearrangement joins TRBV7-3 to TRBJ2-1; 10 positions match TRBD2. Germline V gives CDR1 SGHTA, CDR2 FQGTGA. The CDR3 has 16 amino acids. Trimming took 1 base from V and 9 from J; bases not matched to a gene: 9. The DNA of the CDR3 is TGTGCCAGCAGCTTAATGTTGCTAGCGGGGGTTCGTGAGCAGTTCTTC. Protein: CASSLMLLAGVREQFF.

The chain combines TRBV6-5 with TRBJ1-3; 9 positions agree with TRBD1. Germline V lookup: CDR1 MNHEY, CDR2 SVGAGI. The CDR3 extends over 15 amino acids. V shed 6 bases, J shed 4 bases, and the junction held 7 bases outside the gene matches. The CDR3: CASSSGQGLGNTIYF. DNA for the CDR3: TGTGCCAGCAGCTCCGGACAGGGGTTAGGAAACACCATATATTTT.

The chain has TRBV19 and TRBJ1-1; D gene ambiguous. This CDR3 has 13 residues. Germline assignment: CDR1 LNHDA and CDR2 SQIVND (reference sequence). Trimming stripped 5 bases from V and 7 bases from J, with 14 bases between. CDR3 DNA: TGTGCCAGTAGTTTAGTCGAGGGATATGAAGCTTTCTTT. Its protein is CASSLVEGYEAFF. Looking up the rest from reference TRBV19 and TRBJ1-1 gives the full variable domain: DGGITQSPKYLFRKEGQNVTLSCEQNLNHDAMYWYRQDPGQGLRLIYYSQIVNDFQKGDIAEGYSVSREKKESFPLTVTSAQKNPTAFYLCASSLVEGYEAFFGQGTRLTVV.

The chain couples TRBV24-1 to TRBJ1-2; D gene uncertain. The CDR3 length is 13 residues. V was clipped by 6 bases and J by 6 bases, with 13 bases between them. Germline-derived CDR1 and CDR2 are KGHDR and SFDVKD. The CDR3 DNA reads as TGTGCCACCAGTCCCAAATTGACTAATGGCTACACCTTC. It specifies CATSPKLTNGYTF.

The DNA for the CDR3 is TGTGCCTGGAGTGTTCGAAGGGCGGAATCTGAAGCTTTCTTT. Encoded protein: CAWSVRRAESEAFF. The V gene is TRBV30, the J gene TRBJ1-1; D gene unclear. The CDR3 spans 14 residues. Germline V gives CDR1 GTSNPN, CDR2 SVGIG (reference sequence). Trimming took 0 bases from V and 6 from J, leaving 14 bases between them.

J is TRBJ1-6 and V is TRBV9; D is unclear. V was trimmed by 0 bases and J by 8 bases, leaving 12 bases between them. Germline V gene lookup returns CDR1 SGDLS and CDR2 YYNGEE. This CDR3 spans 15 amino acids. Written as DNA, the CDR3 is TGTGCCAGCAGCGTAGAGGGCGCAGGCGATTCACCCCTCCACTTT. Translated: CASSVEGAGDSPLHF.

The chain combines TRBV5-6 with TRBJ1-3; D remains unclear. Germline V CDR1 and CDR2: SGHDT, YYEEEE. With 0 bases removed from V and 6 bases from J, the gap between germline ends came to 10 bases. The CDR3 is made up of 14 amino acids. The chain's CDR3 is CASSLAQVPNTIYF. In nucleotides, the CDR3 is TGTGCCAGCAGCTTGGCCCAGGTCCCAAACACCATATATTTT.